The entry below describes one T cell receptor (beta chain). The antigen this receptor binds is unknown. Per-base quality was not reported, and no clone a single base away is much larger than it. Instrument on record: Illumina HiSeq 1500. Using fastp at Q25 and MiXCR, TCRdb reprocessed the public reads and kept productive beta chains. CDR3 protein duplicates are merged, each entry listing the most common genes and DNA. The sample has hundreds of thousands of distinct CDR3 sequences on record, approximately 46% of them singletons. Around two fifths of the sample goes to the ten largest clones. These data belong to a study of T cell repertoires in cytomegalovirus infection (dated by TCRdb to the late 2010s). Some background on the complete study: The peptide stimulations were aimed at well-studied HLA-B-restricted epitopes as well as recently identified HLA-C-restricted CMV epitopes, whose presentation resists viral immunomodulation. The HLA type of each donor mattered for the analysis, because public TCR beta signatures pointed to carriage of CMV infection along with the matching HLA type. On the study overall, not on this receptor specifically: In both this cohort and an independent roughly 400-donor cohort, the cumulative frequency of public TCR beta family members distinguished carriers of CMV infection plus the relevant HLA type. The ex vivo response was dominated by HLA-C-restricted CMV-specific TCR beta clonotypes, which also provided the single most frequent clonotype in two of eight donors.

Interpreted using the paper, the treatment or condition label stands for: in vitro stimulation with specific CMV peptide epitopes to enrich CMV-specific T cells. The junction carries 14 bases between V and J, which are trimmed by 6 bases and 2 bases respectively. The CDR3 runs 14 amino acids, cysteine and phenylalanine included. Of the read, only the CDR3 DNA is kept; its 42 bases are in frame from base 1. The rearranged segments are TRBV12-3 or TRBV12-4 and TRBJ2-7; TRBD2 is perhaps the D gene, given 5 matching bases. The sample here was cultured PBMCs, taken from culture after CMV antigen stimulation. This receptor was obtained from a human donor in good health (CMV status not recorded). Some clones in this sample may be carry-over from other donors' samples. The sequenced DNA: TGTGCCAGCAGCGCCGGAGGCGGTACCTACGAGCAGTACTTC. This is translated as CASSAGGGTYEQYF.